The entry below gives a single TCR beta chain sequence along with its context. Its antigen remains unidentified. The sample originates from a study of human T cells and chemical hapten exposure. Study in general: The patient population, which was mostly female, had alopecia areata, totalis or universalis. General observations from the study: TCRs exceeding 1 in 1000 frequency stayed unchanged with DPC sensitization.

The time point denotes: pre-sensitization, week 0. The treatment was: therapeutic diphenylcyclopropenone sensitization with weekly scalp DPC. TCRdb independently ran MiXCR on the RACE reads; one entry per CDR3 protein. The sample yields approximately 100,000 distinct CDR3 sequences, roughly a tenth seen once. This material consisted of whole blood, taken in connection with sensitization to the hapten diphenylcyclopropenone (DPC). The TCR sequence derives from a woman in her 40s with alopecia areata. Some clones in this sample may be carry-over from other donors' samples.

The CDR3 protein is CASSHGADTQYF. CDR3 bases: TGTGCCAGCAGCCACGGAGCAGATACGCAGTATTTT. V usage is TRBV3-1 and J usage is TRBJ2-3; D remains ambiguous. The CDR3 extends over 12 amino acids. Germline CDR1 LGHDT, CDR2 YNNKEL (reference sequence). With 3 bases removed from V and 4 bases from J, the gap between germline ends came to 5 bases.